These 25 T cell receptor beta chains share one sample of origin, sequenced in a study of cytomegalovirus exposure and HLA in healthy donors. With 60 Vbeta and 13 Jbeta primers, the PCR was carried out. Clones were sequenced by immunoSEQ multiplex PCR, and TCRdb holds only the in-frame ones, with some missing. The sample includes about 230,000 clones, about 89% of them seen just once. Sequenced input: PBMCs. The receptor source for this set is a woman younger than 30 in good health and CMV-seronegative.

The J gene is TRBJ1-1, the V gene TRBV7-9; a possible D gene is TRBD1 (5 bases). The CDR3 covers 14 residues. The V end lost 2 bases, the J end lost 3 bases, and 10 bases lay between the germline ends. Germline CDR1 reads SEHNR; CDR2 reads FQNEAQ (reference sequence). CDR3 in DNA: TGTGCCAGCAGCTTAATGGGGCAGGACACTGAAGCTTTCTTT. The encoded protein is CASSLMGQDTEAFF.

The V call is TRBV18, the J call TRBJ1-2; no firm D call. V was clipped by 1 base and J by 1 base, with 10 bases between them. Germline lookup yields CDR1 KGHSH and CDR2 LQKENI. The CDR3 is made up of 15 amino acids. CDR3 bases: TGTGCCAGCTCACCACTGAGAGGGAATAACTATGGCTACACCTTC. Translating gives CASSPLRGNNYGYTF.

The chain combines TRBV4-2 with TRBJ2-5; the match to TRBD1 covers 7 bases. V lost 4 bases to trimming and J lost 3 bases; unmatched junction nucleotides: 5. This CDR3 region has 14 residues. Per germline, CDR1 LGHNA and CDR2 YNFKEQ. CDR3 region: CASSPGQVEETQYF. The CDR3 coding sequence is TGTGCCAGCAGCCCCGGACAGGTAGAAGAGACCCAGTACTTC.

A word on this clone: Other nucleotide sequences from this sample produce the same CDR3. The chain has TRBV6-6 and TRBJ1-2, with TRBD1 identical over 7 bases. The V and J ends lost 5 bases and 3 bases, in that order; junction bases with no gene match: 3. The CDR3 consists of 13 residues. Germline V CDR1 and CDR2: MNHNY, SVGAGI (reference sequence). The CDR3 DNA is TGTGCCAGCAGTACCGGGACAGACTATGGCTACACCTTC. The encoded protein is CASSTGTDYGYTF.

The genes are TRBV27 and TRBJ1-5; 7 bases match TRBD1. Trimming at V came to 5 bases and at J to 0 bases, leaving 4 bases not matched to a gene. CDR1 is MNHEY, CDR2 SMNVEV, per germline (reference sequence). The CDR3 covers 15 residues. The CDR3 loop is CASSTTGYSNQPQHF. The CDR3 nucleotides read TGTGCCAGCAGTACGACAGGGTATAGCAATCAGCCCCAGCATTTT.

The rearrangement links TRBV15 to TRBJ1-2; maybe TRBD1 (6 bases). V was pared by 3 bases and J by 2 bases, with 13 bases between. The CDR3 spans 15 residues. In germline, CDR1 is LNHNV, CDR2 YYDKDF (reference sequence). CDR3 protein: CATSSPETGNYGYTF. The CDR3 nucleotides are TGTGCCACCAGCAGTCCGGAGACAGGCAACTATGGCTACACCTTC.

The V call is TRBV4-1, the J call TRBJ1-6; 7 nucleotides align to TRBD1. Germline CDR1 reads MGHRA; CDR2 reads YSYEKL. V lost 2 bases and J lost 6; bases outside the gene matches: 4. The CDR3 runs to 15 residues. The CDR3 bases are TGCGCCAGCAGCCAAAGACAGGGTGTTAATTCACCCCTCCACTTT. This sequence encodes CASSQRQGVNSPLHF.

The chain links TRBV4-3 to TRBJ2-1; D not certain. Germline assignment: CDR1 LGHNA and CDR2 YSLEER. The CDR3 has 14 amino acids. Trimming removed 6 bases from V and 6 bases from J, with 15 bases in between. CDR3 sequence reads: CASSSTYGSNEQFF. The CDR3 region has the DNA TGCGCCAGCAGTTCCACGTACGGTAGCAATGAGCAGTTCTTC.

The J gene is TRBJ2-3, the V gene TRBV19, with 9 bases that match TRBD2. Looked up from germline, CDR1 is LNHDA and CDR2 is SQIVND (reference sequence). The V segment lost 6 bases and the J segment 2 bases; nucleotides outside the gene matches: 3. There are 14 residues in the CDR3. CDR3 nucleotides: TGTGCCAGTAGGCCTAGCGGGGCCACAGATACGCAGTATTTT. This encodes CASRPSGATDTQYF. The whole variable domain, remainder taken from reference TRBV19 and TRBJ2-3, is DGGITQSPKYLFRKEGQNVTLSCEQNLNHDAMYWYRQDPGQGLRLIYYSQIVNDFQKGDIAEGYSVSREKKESFPLTVTSAQKNPTAFYLCASRPSGATDTQYFGPGTRLTVL.

This rearrangement joins TRBV9 to TRBJ2-1, with 9 bases aligning to TRBD1. The V and J ends lost 0 bases and 13 bases, in that order; junction bases with no gene match: 8. This CDR3 comprises 14 residues. Germline V gene data show CDR1 as SGDLS and CDR2 as YYNGEE. The CDR3 DNA reads TGTGCCAGCAGCGTAGAGGACAGGGGCACGGGTCAGTTCTTC. Protein: CASSVEDRGTGQFF. The full variable domain, completed using reference TRBV9 and TRBJ2-1, is DSGVTQTPKHLITATGQRVTLRCSPRSGDLSVYWYQQSLDQGLQFLIQYYNGEERAKGNILERFSAQQFPDLHSELNLSSLELGDSALYFCASSVEDRGTGQFFGPGTRLTVL.

As concerns this clone: The same CDR3 can be traced to other DNA sequences in this sample. This chain uses TRBV19 with TRBJ2-2, with 7 bases fitting TRBD2. Germline CDR1 LNHDA, CDR2 SQIVND (reference sequence). This CDR3 has 15 residues. Trimming cost V 2 bases and J 8 bases; bases outside gene matches: 8. CDR3 amino acids: CASSIWASGGGELFF. The CDR3 DNA is TGTGCCAGTAGTATATGGGCTAGCGGAGGAGGGGAGCTGTTTTTT.

This chain uses TRBV11-3 with TRBJ1-2; D call uncertain. CDR3 length: 15 amino acids. Germline V gene sequence: CDR1 SGHNT, CDR2 YENEEA. Trimming left V 4 bases short and J 3 bases short, with 15 bases between. The DNA for the CDR3 is TGTGCCAGCAGCTCCCGCATAACTGCCGACTATGGCTACACCTTC. The encoded protein is CASSSRITADYGYTF. Variable domain in full (rest from reference TRBV11-3 and TRBJ1-2): EAGVVQSPRYKIIEKKQPVAFWCNPISGHNTLYWYLQNLGQGPELLIRYENEEAVDDSQLPKDRFSAERLKGVDSTLKIQPAELGDSAVYLCASSSRITADYGYTFGSGTRLTVV.

The V gene is TRBV30, the J gene TRBJ1-6; 10 nucleotides align to TRBD1. Germline V gene sequence: CDR1 GTSNPN, CDR2 SVGIG (reference sequence). Losses at the gene ends were 5 bases for V and 9 bases for J; bases not matched to a gene: 4. The CDR3 is made up of 13 amino acids. The CDR3 DNA sequence: TGTGCCTGGCTAGGGACAGGGGTTTCACCCCTCCACTTT. Translating it yields CAWLGTGVSPLHF.

This clone was seen a single time. V gene TRBV29-1 combines with J gene TRBJ1-2; 11 nucleotides agree with TRBD1. J gave up 5 bases and V 3 bases, and 8 bases lay outside the gene matches. CDR1 SQVTM and CDR2 ANQGSEA come from the germline V gene. The CDR3 loop spans 15 amino acids. The CDR3 protein is CSVDSRTGGVYGYTF. CDR3 bases: TGCAGCGTTGATTCCCGGACAGGGGGCGTTTATGGCTACACCTTC.

The rearrangement uses TRBV10-3 and TRBJ2-7; maybe TRBD1 (6 bases). Germline CDR1 reads ENHRY; CDR2 reads SYGVKD. This CDR3 spans 14 amino acids. V shed 3 bases and J shed 0 bases, with 9 bases lying between them. CDR3 bases: TGTGCCATCAGTGAAGGACAGTCCTCCTACGAGCAGTACTTC. It is translated as CAISEGQSSYEQYF.

The chain is built from TRBV19 and TRBJ2-1; 9 bases align to TRBD2. The V segment lost 7 bases and the J segment 1 base; nucleotides outside the gene matches: 5. The CDR3 contains 15 residues. Germline loops: CDR1 LNHDA, CDR2 SQIVND (reference sequence). The CDR3 protein is CASKASGKSYNEQFF. The CDR3 DNA follows: TGTGCCAGTAAAGCTAGCGGGAAGTCCTACAATGAGCAGTTCTTC. The entire variable domain, with the rest obtained from reference TRBV19 and TRBJ2-1, is as follows: DGGITQSPKYLFRKEGQNVTLSCEQNLNHDAMYWYRQDPGQGLRLIYYSQIVNDFQKGDIAEGYSVSREKKESFPLTVTSAQKNPTAFYLCASKASGKSYNEQFFGPGTRLTVL.

The chain carries TRBV10-1 and TRBJ1-5, with D maybe TRBD1 (5 bases). Trimming removed 7 bases at V and 3 bases at J, with 10 bases between. CDR3 length: 13 amino acids. Germline V gene sequence: CDR1 WNHNN, CDR2 SYGVQD (reference sequence). CDR3 region: CASKRGDNQPQHF. The CDR3 region has the DNA TGCGCCAGCAAGCGGGGGGACAATCAGCCCCAGCATTTT.

The chain carries TRBV28 and TRBJ1-5; TRBD1 matches at 9 bases. Germline-derived CDR1 and CDR2 are MDHEN and SYDVKM. J gave up 6 bases and V 5 bases, and 8 bases lay outside the gene matches. The CDR3 covers 15 residues. CDR3 amino acids: CASSRDRAFSQPQHF. CDR3 nucleotides: TGTGCCAGCAGTAGGGACAGGGCGTTCAGTCAGCCCCAGCATTTT.

The chain joins TRBV19 to TRBJ2-1; D not resolved. Germline lookup yields CDR1 LNHDA and CDR2 SQIVND (reference sequence). Deletions cut 1 base from V and 0 bases from J, with 7 bases between. This CDR3 is 15 amino acids long. CDR3 DNA: TGTGCCAGTAGTATAGCGATTAGCTCCTACAATGAGCAGTTCTTC. This gives the protein CASSIAISSYNEQFF.

CDR3 in DNA: TGTGCCAGCAGCAGGGGATTCGGGTCCTACGAGCAGTACTTC. This codes for CASSRGFGSYEQYF. This chain links TRBV7-7 with TRBJ2-7; D might be TRBD1 (5 bases). The germline V gene has CDR1 SSHAT and CDR2 FNYEAQ (reference sequence). The CDR3 runs 14 residues. Deletions cut 5 bases from V and 1 base from J, with 12 bases between.

The chain recombines TRBV4-1 with TRBJ2-7, with 10 bases lining up with TRBD1. V lost 4 bases, J lost 7 bases, and 13 bases stayed unmatched. This CDR3 spans 16 amino acids. Germline loops: CDR1 MGHRA, CDR2 YSYEKL. The CDR3 reads CASSLIPGQGTWEQYF. The CDR3 DNA reads as TGCGCCAGCAGCCTGATTCCGGGACAGGGGACCTGGGAGCAGTACTTC.

This chain links TRBV9 with TRBJ1-1, with 8 positions matching TRBD1. The CDR3 runs 16 residues. The V gene's germline CDR1 is SGDLS and CDR2 YYNGEE. The V segment lost 4 bases and the J segment 1 base; nucleotides outside the gene matches: 9. The CDR3 spells CASSPRIGTGNTEAFF. In DNA, the CDR3 is TGTGCCAGCAGCCCCCGAATCGGGACAGGGAACACTGAAGCTTTCTTT.

The chain links TRBV7-2 to TRBJ2-7; possibly TRBD2 for D (5 bases). Germline CDR1 is SGHTA and CDR2 is FQGNSA. The length of the CDR3 is 14 residues. The V and J ends lost 5 bases and 1 base respectively, with 12 bases between them. CDR3 region: CASSPRVQSYEQYF. The CDR3 bases are TGTGCCAGCAGCCCGCGGGTCCAATCCTACGAGCAGTACTTC. The variable domain in full, completed from reference TRBV7-2 and TRBJ2-7, reads GAGVSQSPSNKVTEKGKDVELRCDPISGHTALYWYRQSLGQGLEFLIYFQGNSAPDKSGLPSDRFSAERTGGSVSTLTIQRTQQEDSAVYLCASSPRVQSYEQYFGPGTRLTVT.

The sample holds one count of this clone. The gene calls are TRBV4-2 and TRBJ2-7; D is perhaps TRBD1 (5 bases). This CDR3 comprises 15 residues. CDR1 is LGHNA and CDR2 is YNFKEQ in the germline V gene. With 5 bases removed from V and 3 bases from J, the gap between germline ends came to 17 bases. CDR3 nucleotides: TGTGCCAGCAGCTTACGCAGGGAATTTAACTACGAGCAGTACTTC. It encodes CASSLRREFNYEQYF.

The gene calls are TRBV18 and TRBJ1-5; the D gene is possibly TRBD1 (6 bases). V gave up 3 bases and J gave up 2 bases, with 8 bases separating them. CDR1 and CDR2 (germline): KGHSH, LQKENI. The CDR3 is 14 amino acids. This CDR3 reads CASSPPGGNQPQHF. The CDR3 DNA reads as TGTGCCAGCTCACCGCCAGGGGGCAATCAGCCCCAGCATTTT.